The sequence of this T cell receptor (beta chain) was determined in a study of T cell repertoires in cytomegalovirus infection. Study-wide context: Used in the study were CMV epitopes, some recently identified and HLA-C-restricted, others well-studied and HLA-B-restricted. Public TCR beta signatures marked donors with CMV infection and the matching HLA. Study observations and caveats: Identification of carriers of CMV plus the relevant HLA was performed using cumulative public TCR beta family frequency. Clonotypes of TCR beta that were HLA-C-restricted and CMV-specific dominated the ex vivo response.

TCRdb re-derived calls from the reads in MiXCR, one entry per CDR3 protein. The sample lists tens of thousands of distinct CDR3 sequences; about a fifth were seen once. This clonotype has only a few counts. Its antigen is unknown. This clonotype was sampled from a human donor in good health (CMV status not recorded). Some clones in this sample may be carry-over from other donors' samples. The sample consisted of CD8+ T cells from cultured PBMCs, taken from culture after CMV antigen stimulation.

The CDR3 nucleotides read TGTGCCAGCAGTGATGGGACAACCAACCCTCTCTATGGCTACACCTTC. It is translated as CASSDGTTNPLYGYTF. The chain uses TRBV25-1 and TRBJ1-2, with TRBD1 as a possible D gene (6 bases). CDR3 length: 16 amino acids. Germline V gives CDR1 MGHDK, CDR2 SYGVNS. V gave up 3 bases and J gave up 4 bases, with 18 bases separating them.